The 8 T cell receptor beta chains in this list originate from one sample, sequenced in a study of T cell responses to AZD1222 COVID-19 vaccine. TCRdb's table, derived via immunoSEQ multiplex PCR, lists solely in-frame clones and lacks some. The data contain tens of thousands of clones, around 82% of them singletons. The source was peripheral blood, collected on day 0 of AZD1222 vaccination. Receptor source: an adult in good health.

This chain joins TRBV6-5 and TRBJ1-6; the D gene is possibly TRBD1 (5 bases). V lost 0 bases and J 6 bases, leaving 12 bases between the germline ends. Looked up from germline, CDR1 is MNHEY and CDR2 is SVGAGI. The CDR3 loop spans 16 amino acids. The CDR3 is CASSYSVAGINSPLHF. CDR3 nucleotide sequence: TGTGCCAGCAGTTACTCGGTGGCAGGGATTAATTCACCCCTCCACTTT.

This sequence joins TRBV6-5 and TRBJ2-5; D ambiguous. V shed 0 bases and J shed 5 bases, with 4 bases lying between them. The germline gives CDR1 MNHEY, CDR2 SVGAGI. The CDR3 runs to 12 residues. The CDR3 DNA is TGTGCCAGCAGTTACTCGAGTGAGACCCAGTACTTC. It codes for CASSYSSETQYF.

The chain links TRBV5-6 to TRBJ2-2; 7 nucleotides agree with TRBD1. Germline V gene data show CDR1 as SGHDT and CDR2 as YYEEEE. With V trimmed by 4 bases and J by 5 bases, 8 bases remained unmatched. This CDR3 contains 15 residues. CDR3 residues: CASSHRGAFTGELFF. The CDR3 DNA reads TGTGCCAGCAGCCACAGGGGAGCGTTTACCGGGGAGCTGTTTTTT.

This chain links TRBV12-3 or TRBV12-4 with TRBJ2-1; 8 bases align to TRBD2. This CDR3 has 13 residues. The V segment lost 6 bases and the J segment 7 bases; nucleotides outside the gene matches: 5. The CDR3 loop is CASSAGGFNEQFF. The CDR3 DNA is TGTGCCAGCAGCGCGGGGGGTTTTAATGAGCAGTTCTTC.

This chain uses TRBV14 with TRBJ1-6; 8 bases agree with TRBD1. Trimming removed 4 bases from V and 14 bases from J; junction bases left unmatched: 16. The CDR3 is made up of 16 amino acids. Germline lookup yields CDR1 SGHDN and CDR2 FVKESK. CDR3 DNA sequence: TGTGCCAGCAGCCCTTCTATCGGGACAGGAACTTCGGCCCTCCACTTT. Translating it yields CASSPSIGTGTSALHF.

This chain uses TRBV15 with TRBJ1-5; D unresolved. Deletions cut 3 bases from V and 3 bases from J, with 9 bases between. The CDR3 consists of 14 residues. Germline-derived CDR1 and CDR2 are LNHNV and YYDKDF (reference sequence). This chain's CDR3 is CATSSGQYNQPQHF. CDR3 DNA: TGTGCCACCAGCAGCGGGCAGTACAATCAGCCCCAGCATTTT. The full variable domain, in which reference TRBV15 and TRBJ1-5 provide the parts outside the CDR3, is DAMVIQNPRYQVTQFGKPVTLSCSQTLNHNVMYWYQQKSSQAPKLLFHYYDKDFNNEADTPDNFQSRRPNTSFCFLDIRSPGLGDTAMYLCATSSGQYNQPQHFGDGTRLSIL.

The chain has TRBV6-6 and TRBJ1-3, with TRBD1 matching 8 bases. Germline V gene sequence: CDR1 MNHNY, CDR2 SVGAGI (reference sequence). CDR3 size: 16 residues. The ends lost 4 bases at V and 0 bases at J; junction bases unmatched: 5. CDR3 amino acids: CASSSGTGFSGNTIYF. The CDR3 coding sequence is TGTGCCAGCAGTTCCGGGACAGGCTTCTCTGGAAACACCATATATTTT.

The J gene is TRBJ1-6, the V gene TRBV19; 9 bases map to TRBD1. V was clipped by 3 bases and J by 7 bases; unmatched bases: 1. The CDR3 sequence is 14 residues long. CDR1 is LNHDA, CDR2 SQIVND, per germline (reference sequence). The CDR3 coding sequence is TGTGCCAGTAGTATCGACAGGGGGAATTCACCCCTCCACTTT. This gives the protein CASSIDRGNSPLHF.